The sequence of this T cell receptor (beta chain) was determined in a study of blood T cell repertoires in COVID-19 (dated by TCRdb to the early 2020s). Broadly, across the study: The collaborator samples originated in the United States, Italy and Spain and spanned the acute and convalescent phases of COVID-19. Where HLA class I and class II types were available, the types were taken from metadata supplied by the sample provider, not from assay-based typing. The material from the prospective study consisted of cDNA or gDNA derived from T cells, B-cell-depleted T cells, or PBMCs. A freely available public database, intended as a resource for researchers studying the immune response to SARS-CoV-2, is where the repertoires were released. Samples came from the ongoing ImmuneRACE study (first 160 participants) plus 1,254 subjects from 6 global collaborators. The dataset comprised deeply sampled blood TCRbeta repertoires from subjects exposed to, actively infected with, or recovered from COVID-19. A de-identified subject ID, COVID-19 status, age in years and sex were almost always included in the sample metadata.

Trimming at the junction amounts to 6 bases on V and 10 bases on J, and the germline ends lie 25 bases apart. The germline V gene (reference sequence) supplies CDR1 LNHDA and CDR2 SQIVND. The CDR3 numbers 16 residues from cysteine through phenylalanine. The sequence is cut down to CDR3 DNA, 48 bases in frame from base 1. One collaborating source in Seattle enrolled patients during active infection and followed them longitudinally through the course of disease. Each collaborating institution followed its own protocols to collect whole blood in K2EDTA tubes. For TCRbeta analysis, collaborator samples were shipped as frozen whole blood, as isolated PBMCs, or as DNA extracted from either sample type. Points on this clone: Its antigen specificity is not known. Base qualities were left out, and no much larger clone turns up one base away.

The immunoSEQ Assay, a bias-controlled multiplex PCR, was used to amplify TCRbeta CDR3 regions from genomic DNA. In the original analysis: Within the assay, amplification of reference gene primers was used to estimate how many nucleated cells each sample contained. To quantify the absolute abundance of each unique TCRbeta CDR3 rearrangement, sequence reads were collapsed and filtered. For each sample, productive Simpson clonality was calculated as the square root of Simpson's diversity index across productive rearrangements. Here the immuneACCESS table is served through TCRdb, limited to in-frame sequences with V and J called. Missing clones are a known gap in these copies; in checked studies unresolved V genes cover under half, and the rest lacks a known reason. The DNA was the basis for D and trimming; V, J and clone size are from that table. Here the sample has about 99,000 clones; almost 90% occur a single time. The ten largest clones take up 2.1% of the sample.

Points the paper makes about the study in general: The amount of clinical and demographic metadata varied by source and participant and was provided uncurated.

The sequencing input was peripheral blood. The chain employs TRBV19 and TRBJ1-5, and perhaps TRBD1 as D gene, on 5 matching bases. This receptor was taken from a man aged 50-60 years with COVID-19, enrolled during active disease. The CDR3 sequence is CASSPGGVAREGPQHF. The DNA is TGTGCCAGTAGCCCCGGGGGAGTGGCCCGGGAAGGCCCCCAGCATTTT.